The 31 T cell receptor beta chains below come from one sample, sequenced in a study of blood T cell repertoires in COVID-19. Repertoires were generated with immunoSEQ multiplex PCR, while TCRdb's copy carries only in-frame clones and drops some. The sample contains about 210,000 clones, about 87% of which appear only once. The specimen sequenced was peripheral blood. The source of these receptors is a man between 65 and 79 years old with acute or convalescent COVID-19.

The V call is TRBV5-1, the J call TRBJ2-2, with TRBD1 identical over 9 bases. The CDR3 loop spans 15 amino acids. The V gene end was trimmed by 0 bases and the J gene end by 6 bases; junction bases not matched to a gene: 3. Looked up from germline, CDR1 is SGHRS and CDR2 is YFSETQ. The CDR3 reads CASSLGQGVPGELFF. The DNA of the CDR3 is TGCGCCAGCAGCTTGGGACAGGGGGTTCCCGGGGAGCTGTTTTTT.

The rearrangement links TRBV6-4 to TRBJ1-5; D unresolved. Germline lookup yields CDR1 MRHNA and CDR2 SNTAGT. The germline V and J ends were trimmed by 2 bases and 10 bases, with 33 bases remaining between them. The CDR3 has 20 amino acids. This CDR3 is CASSDTDDKRFLSAARPQHF. In DNA form, the CDR3 reads TGTGCCAGCAGTGACACCGACGATAAGAGGTTTTTGTCAGCGGCAAGACCCCAGCATTTT.

The chain recombines TRBV24-1 with TRBJ2-3, with D uncertain. This CDR3 is built from 16 residues. Germline values: CDR1 KGHDR, CDR2 SFDVKD. The V gene lost 4 bases and the J gene lost 0 bases, with 13 bases spanning the gap. The CDR3 is CATSDPAKLSTDTQYF. CDR3 nucleotide sequence: TGTGCCACCAGTGACCCCGCCAAGCTGAGCACAGATACGCAGTATTTT.

The CDR3 here is CASSLGTGTLHF. CDR3 DNA sequence: TGTGCCAGCAGTTTAGGCACAGGGACCCTCCACTTT. The J gene is TRBJ1-6, the V gene TRBV27; a possible D gene is TRBD1 (6 bases). Germline lookup yields CDR1 MNHEY and CDR2 SMNVEV (reference sequence). Deletions cut 2 bases from V and 14 bases from J, with 10 bases between. There are 12 residues in the CDR3.

This clone was recorded a few times. The rearrangement links TRBV3-1 (or the pseudogene TRBV3-2) to TRBJ1-6; D is uncertain. Deletions cut 5 bases from V and 6 bases from J, with 14 bases between. Germline-derived CDR1 and CDR2 are LGHDT and YNNKEL (reference sequence). This CDR3 region has 15 residues. This CDR3 is CASSTTIGFNSPLHF. The CDR3 region has the DNA TGTGCCAGCAGCACTACGATCGGTTTTAATTCACCCCTCCACTTT.

The chain has TRBV14 and TRBJ2-2, with 9 bases matching TRBD2. Germline V CDR1 and CDR2: SGHDN, FVKESK. Unmatched junction bases numbered 8, after V lost 4 bases and J lost 5 bases. The CDR3 runs 16 residues. The CDR3 reads CASSLRSTSGTGELFF. The DNA of the CDR3 is TGTGCCAGCAGCCTCCGTTCAACTAGCGGGACCGGGGAGCTGTTTTTT.

J is TRBJ1-5 and V is TRBV5-1; D is possibly TRBD1 (5 bases). CDR3 length: 15 residues. V was cut by 0 bases and J by 5 bases, with 12 bases left in between. Germline V lookup: CDR1 SGHRS, CDR2 YFSETQ. DNA for the CDR3: TGCGCCAGCAGCTTGGCCCCCGACAGCTATCAGCCCCAGCATTTT. Translating it yields CASSLAPDSYQPQHF.

V is TRBV20-1 and J is TRBJ2-5; unclear D gene. CDR3 length: 11 amino acids. Between the trimmed V and J ends, which lost 5 bases and 3 bases, there was a span of 7 bases. The germline V gene has CDR1 DFQATT and CDR2 SNEGSKA (reference sequence). CDR3 region: CSALSEETQYF. The CDR3 nucleotides are TGCAGTGCTTTGAGCGAAGAGACCCAGTACTTC.

This clone has just one count. J is TRBJ2-3 and V is TRBV27; no firm D call. Trimming pared 8 bases from V and 2 bases from J, leaving 14 bases between. CDR3 length: 14 residues. Looked up from germline, CDR1 is MNHEY and CDR2 is SMNVEV (reference sequence). This CDR3 is CASQRVPVTDTQYF. The DNA of the CDR3 is TGTGCCAGCCAAAGAGTCCCGGTCACAGATACGCAGTATTTT.

V usage is TRBV7-2 and J usage is TRBJ2-1; 15 positions match TRBD2. Trimming removed 3 bases from V and 13 bases from J; junction bases left unmatched: 13. The CDR3 runs 17 residues. The germline gives CDR1 SGHTA, CDR2 FQGNSA. CDR3 nucleotides: TGTGCCAGCAGCTTCACCCCGGGACTAGCGGGAGGCGGTTTTCAGTTCTTC. This sequence encodes CASSFTPGLAGGGFQFF.

The chain employs TRBV3-1 (or the pseudogene TRBV3-2) and TRBJ2-1; TRBD2 might be the D (5 bases). V lost 4 bases and J 7 bases, leaving 14 bases between the germline ends. The V gene's germline CDR1 is LGHDT and CDR2 YNNKEL (reference sequence). The CDR3 runs 14 residues. This CDR3 reads CASSRRGRGNEQFF. Written as DNA, the CDR3 is TGTGCCAGCAGCCGCAGAGGACGGGGAAATGAGCAGTTCTTC.

The chain has TRBV28 and TRBJ2-7; the match to TRBD2 covers 15 bases. With 5 bases clipped from V and 3 bases from J, the junction kept 14 bases outside the gene matches. Germline V gene lookup returns CDR1 MDHEN and CDR2 SYDVKM. This CDR3 is built from 19 residues. CDR3 region: CASSSPGLAGGRKIYEQYF. CDR3 in DNA: TGTGCCAGCAGTAGTCCGGGACTAGCGGGAGGCCGGAAAATCTACGAGCAGTACTTC.

The chain carries TRBV5-1 and TRBJ2-1; 10 nucleotides agree with TRBD2. CDR1 is SGHRS, CDR2 YFSETQ, per germline. V trimming: 0 bases; J trimming: 5 bases; junction bases outside the gene matches: 5. The CDR3 extends over 16 amino acids. CDR3 sequence reads: CASSLVASGSHNEQFF. As DNA, the CDR3 is TGCGCCAGCAGCTTGGTGGCTAGCGGGAGCCACAATGAGCAGTTCTTC.

This chain links TRBV6-2 or TRBV6-3 with TRBJ2-1, with a weak D call TRBD2 (7 bases). This CDR3 spans 14 amino acids. Germline assignment: CDR1 MNHEY and CDR2 SVGEGT. Trimming removed 3 bases from V and 9 bases from J, with 15 bases in between. This chain's CDR3 is CASSYFRGAGEQFF. CDR3 in DNA: TGTGCCAGCAGTTATTTTCGGGGGGCAGGTGAGCAGTTCTTC.

This chain joins TRBV5-1 and TRBJ1-2; D might be TRBD1 (6 bases). The germline V gene has CDR1 SGHRS and CDR2 YFSETQ. The V and J ends lost 4 bases and 1 base respectively, with 11 bases between them. The CDR3 spans 14 residues. CDR3 region: CASSPTGNNYGYTF. In DNA form, the CDR3 reads TGCGCCAGCAGCCCCACAGGGAATAACTATGGCTACACCTTC.

The chain carries TRBV7-9 and TRBJ2-1, with TRBD2 identical over 8 bases. Trimming took 1 base from V and 4 from J; bases not matched to a gene: 3. The germline gives CDR1 SEHNR, CDR2 FQNEAQ (reference sequence). The CDR3 is 15 amino acids. Written as DNA, the CDR3 is TGTGCCAGCAGCTTAGGGGCGGGAGGATACAATGAGCAGTTCTTC. Translating it yields CASSLGAGGYNEQFF.

V and J are TRBV5-1 and TRBJ1-4; 7 bases align to TRBD1. The CDR3 length is 16 residues. V dropped 4 bases and J dropped 5; count of bases not matched to a gene: 11. Germline V gene sequence: CDR1 SGHRS, CDR2 YFSETQ. The CDR3 sequence: CASSVPIGGRNEKLFF. The DNA for the CDR3 is TGCGCCAGCAGCGTCCCAATAGGGGGCCGGAATGAAAAACTGTTTTTT.

The chain employs TRBV7-9 and TRBJ2-7; D possibly corresponds to TRBD1 (7 bases). The ends were cut back, 1 base at V and 2 bases at J, with 15 bases in the middle. The germline gives CDR1 SEHNR, CDR2 FQNEAQ (reference sequence). The CDR3 totals 16 residues. This CDR3 is CASSLGNRGGTYEQYF. The CDR3, as DNA: TGTGCCAGCAGCTTAGGGAACAGGGGAGGAACCTACGAGCAGTACTTC.

This clone occurred once. The chain carries TRBV10-3 and TRBJ1-5; D possibly corresponds to TRBD1 (5 bases). CDR1 and CDR2 (germline): ENHRY, SYGVKD. V shed 5 bases and J shed 1 base, with 12 bases lying between them. This CDR3 contains 15 residues. In DNA, the CDR3 is TGTGCCATCAGTCCCCAGGGAACAAGCAATCAGCCCCAGCATTTT. This encodes CAISPQGTSNQPQHF.

This chain links TRBV4-1 with TRBJ2-7, with D unclear. This CDR3 contains 11 residues. With 0 bases removed from V and 9 bases from J, the gap between germline ends came to 6 bases. The germline V gene encodes CDR1 MGHRA and CDR2 YSYEKL. CDR3 DNA sequence: TGCGCCAGCAGCCAAGACGGTATGCAGTACTTC. This sequence encodes CASSQDGMQYF.

The V gene is TRBV4-3, the J gene TRBJ2-1; 9 bases are a match to TRBD2. Unmatched junction bases numbered 5, after V lost 5 bases and J lost 9 bases. The CDR3 is 13 residues long. The V gene's germline CDR1 is LGHNA and CDR2 YSLEER. CDR3 region: CASSELAGGEQFF. The CDR3, as DNA: TGCGCCAGCAGCGAACTAGCGGGTGGTGAGCAGTTCTTC.

This clone was found once. V gene TRBV19 combines with J gene TRBJ1-2, with D unclear. The V end was cut by 0 bases, the J end by 0 bases, with 5 bases between. Germline assignment: CDR1 LNHDA and CDR2 SQIVND (reference sequence). CDR3 length equals 14 residues. In nucleotides, the CDR3 is TGTGCCAGTAGTATAGATTCAGCTAACTATGGCTACACCTTC. As protein: CASSIDSANYGYTF.

J is TRBJ2-2 and V is TRBV19; 9 bases are shared with TRBD2. Germline V lookup: CDR1 LNHDA, CDR2 SQIVND (reference sequence). The CDR3 consists of 15 residues. After removal of 7 bases from V and 8 bases from J, the junction contained 11 bases not matched to a gene. The DNA of the CDR3 is TGTGCCAGTAAGACTGGCGGGAGGGCCCTGGGGGAGCTGTTTTTT. It specifies CASKTGGRALGELFF.

The DNA of the CDR3 is TGTGCCAGCAGCGGACTCGCCTCTCGTCATGAGCAGTTCTTC. This gives the protein CASSGLASRHEQFF. The rearrangement joins TRBV28 to TRBJ2-1, with a weak D call TRBD2 (5 bases). There are 14 residues in the CDR3. V was clipped by 6 bases and J by 8 bases, with 17 bases between them. Germline V gives CDR1 MDHEN, CDR2 SYDVKM. The full variable domain, with the rest looked up from reference TRBV28 and TRBJ2-1, is DVKVTQSSRYLVKRTGEKVFLECVQDMDHENMFWYRQDPGLGLRLIYFSYDVKMKEKGDIPEGYSVSREKKERFSLILESASTNQTSMYLCASSGLASRHEQFFGPGTRLTVL.

This CDR3 reads CASSIDKRDSAPGELFF. The CDR3 coding sequence is TGTGCCAGTAGTATAGATAAAAGGGACAGTGCCCCCGGGGAGCTGTTTTTT. The rearrangement uses TRBV19 and TRBJ2-2; 7 bases are shared with TRBD1. The CDR3 covers 17 residues. Germline V CDR1 and CDR2: LNHDA, SQIVND (reference sequence). V gave up 0 bases and J gave up 6 bases; unmatched junction bases: 10.

CDR3 loop: CASSLPGQGKNIQYF. CDR3 DNA sequence: TGTGCCAGCAGCTTGCCGGGACAGGGGAAAAACATTCAGTACTTC. The V gene is TRBV5-8, the J gene TRBJ2-4; 10 bases agree with TRBD1. The ends lost 1 base at V and 4 bases at J; junction bases unmatched: 2. The CDR3 has 15 residues. CDR1 SGHTS and CDR2 YDEGEE come from the germline V gene. Together with reference TRBV5-8 and TRBJ2-4, the CDR3 gives the full variable domain: EAGVTQSPTHLIKTRGQQATLRCSPISGHTSVYWYQQALGLGLQFLLWYDEGEERNRGNFPPRFSGRQFPNYSSELNVNALELEDSALYLCASSLPGQGKNIQYFGAGTRLSVL.

CDR3 sequence (DNA): TGTGCCAGCAACAGGGCAGGGAACACTGAAGCTTTCTTT. Its translation is CASNRAGNTEAFF. The chain uses TRBV3-1 (or the pseudogene TRBV3-2) and TRBJ1-1; D might be TRBD1 (6 bases). V lost 7 bases to trimming and J lost 1 base, with 10 bases between them. The V gene's germline CDR1 is LGHDT and CDR2 YNNKEL (reference sequence). The CDR3 runs to 13 residues.

The gene calls are TRBV7-3 and TRBJ2-3; 8 bases are a match to TRBD1. CDR3 size: 13 residues. Trimming removed 3 bases from V and 6 bases from J; junction bases left unmatched: 2. In germline, CDR1 is SGHTA, CDR2 FQGTGA. In DNA, the CDR3 is TGTGCCAGCAGCTTCCGACAGGGGGATACGCAGTATTTT. It codes for CASSFRQGDTQYF.

The chain has TRBV10-3 and TRBJ1-2; D call uncertain. This CDR3 contains 12 residues. Germline V lookup: CDR1 ENHRY, CDR2 SYGVKD. The V end lost 6 bases, the J end lost 1 base, and 6 bases lay between the germline ends. CDR3 bases: TGTGCCATCAGCTCAGATAACTATGGCTACACCTTC. Its protein is CAISSDNYGYTF.

This chain connects TRBV3-1 (or the pseudogene TRBV3-2) to TRBJ1-1, with 7 bases fitting TRBD1. The CDR3 totals 19 residues. The germline V gene encodes CDR1 LGHDT and CDR2 YNNKEL (reference sequence). V lost 2 bases and J lost 1; bases outside the gene matches: 16. The CDR3 spells CASSQLPKGAGTRNTEAFF. The CDR3 bases are TGTGCCAGCAGCCAACTCCCAAAGGGGGCCGGTACGCGGAACACTGAAGCTTTCTTT.

V is TRBV9 and J is TRBJ2-1; D might be TRBD1 (6 bases). The V gene's germline CDR1 is SGDLS and CDR2 YYNGEE. The CDR3 totals 15 residues. Trimming removed 3 bases at V and 2 bases at J, with 12 bases between. The CDR3 DNA sequence: TGTGCCAGCAGCGCGACAGGACCAACCTACAATGAGCAGTTCTTC. Protein: CASSATGPTYNEQFF.